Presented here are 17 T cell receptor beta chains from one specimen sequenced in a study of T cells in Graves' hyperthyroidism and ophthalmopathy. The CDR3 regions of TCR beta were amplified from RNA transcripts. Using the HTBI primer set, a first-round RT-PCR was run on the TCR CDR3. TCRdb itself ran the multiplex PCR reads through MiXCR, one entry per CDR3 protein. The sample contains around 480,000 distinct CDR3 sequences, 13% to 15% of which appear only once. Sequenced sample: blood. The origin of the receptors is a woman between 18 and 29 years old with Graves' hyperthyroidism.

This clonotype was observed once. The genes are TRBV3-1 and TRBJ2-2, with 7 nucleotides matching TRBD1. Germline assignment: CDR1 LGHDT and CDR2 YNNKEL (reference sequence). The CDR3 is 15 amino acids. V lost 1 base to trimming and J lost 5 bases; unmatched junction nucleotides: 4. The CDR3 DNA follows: TGTGCCAGCAGCCAAGGGACAGGAGATACCGGGGAGCTGTTTTTT. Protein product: CASSQGTGDTGELFF.

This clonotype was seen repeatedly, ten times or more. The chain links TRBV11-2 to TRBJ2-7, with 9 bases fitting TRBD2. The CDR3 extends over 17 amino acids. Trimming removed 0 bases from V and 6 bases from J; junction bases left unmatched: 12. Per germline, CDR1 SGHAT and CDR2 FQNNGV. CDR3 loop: CASSLDRWEAGGGEQYF. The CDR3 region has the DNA TGTGCCAGCAGCTTAGATCGATGGGAAGCGGGAGGTGGCGAGCAGTACTTC. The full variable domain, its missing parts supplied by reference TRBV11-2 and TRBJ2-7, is EAGVAQSPRYKIIEKRQSVAFWCNPISGHATLYWYQQILGQGPKLLIQFQNNGVVDDSQLPKDRFSAERLKGVDSTLKIQPAKLEDSAVYLCASSLDRWEAGGGEQYFGPGTRLTVT.

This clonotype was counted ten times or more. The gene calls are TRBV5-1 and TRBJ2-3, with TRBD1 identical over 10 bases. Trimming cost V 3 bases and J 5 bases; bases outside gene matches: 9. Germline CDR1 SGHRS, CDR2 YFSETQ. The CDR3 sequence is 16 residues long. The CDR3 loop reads CASSWWDRGIRDTQYF. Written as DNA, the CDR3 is TGCGCCAGCAGCTGGTGGGACAGGGGCATAAGAGATACGCAGTATTTT.

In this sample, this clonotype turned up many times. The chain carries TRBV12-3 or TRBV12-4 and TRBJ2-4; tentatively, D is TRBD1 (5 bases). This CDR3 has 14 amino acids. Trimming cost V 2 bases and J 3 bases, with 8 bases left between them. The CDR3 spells CASSLQGSKNIQYF. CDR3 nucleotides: TGTGCCAGCAGTTTACAGGGTAGCAAAAACATTCAGTACTTC.

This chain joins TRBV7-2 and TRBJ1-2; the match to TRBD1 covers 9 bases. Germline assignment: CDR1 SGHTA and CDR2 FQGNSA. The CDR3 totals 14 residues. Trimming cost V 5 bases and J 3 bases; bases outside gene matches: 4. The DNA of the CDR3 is TGTGCCAGCAGCGGGGACAGGGCGGACTATGGCTACACCTTC. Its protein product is CASSGDRADYGYTF. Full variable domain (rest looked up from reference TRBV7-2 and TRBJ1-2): GAGVSQSPSNKVTEKGKDVELRCDPISGHTALYWYRQSLGQGLEFLIYFQGNSAPDKSGLPSDRFSAERTGGSVSTLTIQRTQQEDSAVYLCASSGDRADYGYTFGSGTRLTVV.

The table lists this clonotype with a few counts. The CDR3 region is CASSLREDGGEQYV. DNA for the CDR3: TGTGCCAGCAGTTTACGAGAAGATGGGGGCGAGCAGTACGTC. This chain links TRBV6-1 with TRBJ2-7; D may match TRBD1 or TRBD2 (5 bases each). V lost 5 bases and J lost 6, with 17 bases in between. CDR3 length: 14 residues. Per the germline V gene, CDR1 is MNHNS and CDR2 is SASEGT.

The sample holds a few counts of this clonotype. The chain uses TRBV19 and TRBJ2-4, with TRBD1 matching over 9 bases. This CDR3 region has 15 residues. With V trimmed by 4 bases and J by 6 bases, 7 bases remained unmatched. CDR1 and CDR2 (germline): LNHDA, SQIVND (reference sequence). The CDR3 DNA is TGTGCCAGTAGTACAAGCCGGACAGGGGTAAACATTCAGTACTTC. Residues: CASSTSRTGVNIQYF. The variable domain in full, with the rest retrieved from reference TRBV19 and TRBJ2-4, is DGGITQSPKYLFRKEGQNVTLSCEQNLNHDAMYWYRQDPGQGLRLIYYSQIVNDFQKGDIAEGYSVSREKKESFPLTVTSAQKNPTAFYLCASSTSRTGVNIQYFGAGTRLSVL.

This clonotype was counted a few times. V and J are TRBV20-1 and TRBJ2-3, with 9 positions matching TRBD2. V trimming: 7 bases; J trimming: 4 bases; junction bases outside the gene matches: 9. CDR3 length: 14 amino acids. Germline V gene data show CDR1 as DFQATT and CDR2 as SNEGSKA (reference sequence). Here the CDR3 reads CSGSFSGRPDTQYF. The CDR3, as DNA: TGCAGTGGCTCATTTAGCGGGAGACCAGATACGCAGTATTTT.

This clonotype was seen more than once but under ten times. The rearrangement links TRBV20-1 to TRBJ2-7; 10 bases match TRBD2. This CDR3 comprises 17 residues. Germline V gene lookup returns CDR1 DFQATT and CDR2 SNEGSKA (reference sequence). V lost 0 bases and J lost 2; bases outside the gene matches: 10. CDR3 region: CSARDLGKAGGPYEQYF. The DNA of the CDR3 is TGCAGTGCTAGAGATTTAGGGAAAGCGGGAGGGCCCTACGAGCAGTACTTC.

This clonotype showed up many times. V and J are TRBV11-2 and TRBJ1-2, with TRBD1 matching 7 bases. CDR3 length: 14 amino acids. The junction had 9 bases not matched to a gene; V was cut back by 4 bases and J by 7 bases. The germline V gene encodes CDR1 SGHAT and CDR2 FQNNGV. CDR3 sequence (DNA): TGTGCCAGCAGCTCCAGTACGACAGGGCGTGGCTACACCTTC. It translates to CASSSSTTGRGYTF.

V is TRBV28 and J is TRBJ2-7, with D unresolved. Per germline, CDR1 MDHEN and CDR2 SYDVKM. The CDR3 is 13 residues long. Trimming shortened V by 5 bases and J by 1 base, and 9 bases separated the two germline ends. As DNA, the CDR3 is TGTGCCAGCAGTATCAGTAGGTCCTACGAGCAGTACGTC. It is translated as CASSISRSYEQYV.

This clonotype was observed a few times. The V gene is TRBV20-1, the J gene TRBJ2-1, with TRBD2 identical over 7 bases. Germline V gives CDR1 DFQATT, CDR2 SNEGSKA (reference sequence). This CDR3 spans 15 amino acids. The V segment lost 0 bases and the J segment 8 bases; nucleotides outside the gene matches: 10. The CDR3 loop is CSARDSGGSFDEQFF. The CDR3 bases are TGCAGTGCTAGAGATTCCGGCGGGAGTTTCGATGAGCAGTTCTTC.

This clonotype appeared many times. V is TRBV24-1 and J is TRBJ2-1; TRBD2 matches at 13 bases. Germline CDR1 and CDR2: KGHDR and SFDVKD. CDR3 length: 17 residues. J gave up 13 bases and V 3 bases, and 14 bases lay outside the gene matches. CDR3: CATSDPGDELAGGSQFF. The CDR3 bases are TGTGCCACCAGTGATCCAGGGGACGAACTAGCGGGAGGGTCCCAGTTCTTC.

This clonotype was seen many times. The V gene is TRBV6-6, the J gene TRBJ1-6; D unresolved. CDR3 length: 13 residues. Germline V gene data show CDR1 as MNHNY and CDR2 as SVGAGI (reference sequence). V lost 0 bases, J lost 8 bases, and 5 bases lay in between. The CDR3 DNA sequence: TGTGCCAGCAGTTACTCGAGGGATTCACCCCTCCACTTT. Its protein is CASSYSRDSPLHF.

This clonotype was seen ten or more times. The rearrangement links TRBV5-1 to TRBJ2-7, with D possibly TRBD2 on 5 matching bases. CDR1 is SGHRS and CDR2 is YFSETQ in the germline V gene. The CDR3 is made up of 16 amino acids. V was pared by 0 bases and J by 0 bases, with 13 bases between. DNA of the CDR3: TGCGCCAGCAGCTTGGGCACAGCGGCTTTCTCCTACGAGCAGTACTTC. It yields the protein CASSLGTAAFSYEQYF.

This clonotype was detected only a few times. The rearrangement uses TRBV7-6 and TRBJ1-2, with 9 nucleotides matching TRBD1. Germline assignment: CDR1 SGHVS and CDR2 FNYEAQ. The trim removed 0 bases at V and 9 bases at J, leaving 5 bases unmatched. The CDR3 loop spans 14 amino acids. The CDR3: CASSLAGQGFSYTF. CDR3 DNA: TGTGCCAGCAGCTTAGCAGGACAGGGGTTCAGCTACACCTTC.

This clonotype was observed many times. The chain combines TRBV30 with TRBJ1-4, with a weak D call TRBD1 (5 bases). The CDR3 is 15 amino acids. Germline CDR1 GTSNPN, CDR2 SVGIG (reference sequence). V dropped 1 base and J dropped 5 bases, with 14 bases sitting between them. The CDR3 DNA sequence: TGTGCCTGGAGTGGGGGACGATTCCTCAATGAAAAACTGTTTTTT. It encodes CAWSGGRFLNEKLFF.